Shown below are 15 T cell receptor beta chains from a single sample sequenced in a study of shared clonotypes between healthy human individuals. The repertoire was sequenced with immunoSEQ multiplex PCR; TCRdb's copy has only in-frame clones and lacks some. The profile shows 980,000 or so clones, less than 85% of them singletons. Sequenced sample: memory CD4+ T cells sorted from blood. Subset given: CD45RA-negative fraction. The receptors were sampled from a man aged 18 to 29 in good health.

This clone was detected ten times or more. The rearrangement joins TRBV28 to TRBJ1-2; 8 bases agree with TRBD1. CDR3 size: 17 residues. Germline CDR1 is MDHEN and CDR2 is SYDVKM. The junction had 8 bases not matched to a gene; V was cut back by 1 base and J by 1 base. CDR3 residues: CASSLSRTGRYNYGYTF. The DNA of the CDR3 is TGTGCCAGCAGTTTATCTAGGACAGGGAGGTATAACTATGGCTACACCTTC.

V usage is TRBV28 and J usage is TRBJ1-2, with D hard to call. V dropped 7 bases and J dropped 4 bases, with 16 bases sitting between them. The CDR3 length is 14 residues. The germline gives CDR1 MDHEN, CDR2 SYDVKM. The CDR3 coding sequence is TGTGCCAGCAAGGTTCCTGACAAGCTCTATGGCTACACCTTC. Encoded protein: CASKVPDKLYGYTF.

The chain recombines TRBV16 with TRBJ2-1; possible D gene TRBD2, 5 bases. Per germline, CDR1 KGHSY and CDR2 FQNENV. Trimming cost V 0 bases and J 9 bases, with 15 bases left between them. The CDR3 has 15 residues. CDR3 loop: CASSQSRLAWGEQFF. DNA of the CDR3: TGTGCCAGCAGCCAATCGAGGCTAGCTTGGGGTGAGCAGTTCTTC.

On this clone itself: The sample carries other DNA sequences with the same CDR3. The V gene is TRBV10-3, the J gene TRBJ2-5; 15 positions agree with TRBD2. V lost 4 bases and J lost 5; bases outside the gene matches: 5. This CDR3 spans 16 amino acids. CDR1 is ENHRY and CDR2 is SYGVKD in the germline V gene. CDR3 sequence reads: CAISGTSGGARETQYF. In DNA form, the CDR3 reads TGTGCCATCAGTGGGACTAGCGGGGGGGCCCGTGAGACCCAGTACTTC.

The chain couples TRBV6-7 to TRBJ2-7, with 7 bases that match TRBD1. TRBV6-7 is treated as an ORF (open reading frame) with a function not yet certain. This CDR3 contains 18 residues. Trimming removed 6 bases from V and 2 bases from J; junction bases left unmatched: 19. This CDR3 reads CASRPDRDQKSITYEQYF. CDR3 DNA: TGTGCCAGCAGGCCCGACAGGGATCAAAAAAGCATAACCTACGAGCAGTACTTC.

The V call is TRBV10-2, the J call TRBJ2-4; either TRBD1 or TRBD2 may fit D (5 bases each). Germline V gene sequence: CDR1 WSHSY, CDR2 SAAADI. The germline V and J ends were trimmed by 4 bases and 1 base, with 14 bases remaining between them. The CDR3 has 16 residues. The CDR3 DNA sequence: TGCGCCAGCAGTGTCCAGGGAGAAGGGGCCAAAAACATTCAGTACTTC. It specifies CASSVQGEGAKNIQYF.

This chain connects TRBV5-1 to TRBJ1-1; 7 bases match TRBD1. Germline V gene sequence: CDR1 SGHRS, CDR2 YFSETQ. V shed 0 bases, J shed 4 bases, and the junction held 3 bases outside the gene matches. The CDR3 runs to 14 residues. In nucleotides, the CDR3 is TGCGCCAGCAGCTTGGCCCACAGGGGCACTGAAGCTTTCTTT. This translates into CASSLAHRGTEAFF.

V gene TRBV18 combines with J gene TRBJ1-1; the D is unclear. V gave up 4 bases and J gave up 1 base, with 4 bases separating them. This CDR3 is built from 12 residues. Germline V gene lookup returns CDR1 KGHSH and CDR2 LQKENI. CDR3 DNA: TGTGCCAGCTCACGGCAGAACACTGAAGCTTTCTTT. It codes for CASSRQNTEAFF.

The chain carries TRBV6-6 and TRBJ2-7; perhaps TRBD2 as D (5 bases). The CDR3 is 13 residues long. Germline CDR1 and CDR2: MNHNY and SVGAGI (reference sequence). Trimming shortened V by 2 bases and J by 2 bases, and 7 bases separated the two germline ends. CDR3 sequence reads: CASSYSGTYEQYF. The CDR3 nucleotides are TGTGCCAGCAGTTACAGCGGAACCTACGAGCAGTACTTC.

V gene TRBV11-3 combines with J gene TRBJ2-2; 7 bases line up with TRBD2. From germline, CDR1 is SGHNT and CDR2 YENEEA. The ends lost 6 bases at V and 0 bases at J; junction bases unmatched: 19. CDR3 size: 20 residues. CDR3 protein: CASSPGLDLPGGTNTGELFF. The CDR3 nucleotides read TGTGCCAGCAGTCCCGGCCTGGATCTTCCCGGGGGGACGAACACCGGGGAGCTGTTTTTT.

This clone was observed at least ten times. The chain carries TRBV10-1 and TRBJ2-3, with 11 positions matching TRBD2. V shed 2 bases and J 5 bases; nucleotides not matched to a gene: 6. The germline CDR1 and CDR2 sequences are WNHNN and SYGVQD (reference sequence). The CDR3 spans 16 residues. Here the CDR3 DNA reads TGCGCCAGCAGTGAGAGACCTAGCGGGGGGAGAGATACGCAGTATTTT. This sequence encodes CASSERPSGGRDTQYF.

This sequence joins TRBV5-4 and TRBJ2-7, with D possibly TRBD1 on 5 matching bases. Germline CDR1 SGHNT, CDR2 YYREEE (reference sequence). Trimming cost V 0 bases and J 1 base, with 8 bases left between them. The CDR3 length is 14 residues. The CDR3, as DNA: TGTGCCAGCAGCTTGGAAGGACATTCCTACGAGCAGTACTTC. Translated, it gives CASSLEGHSYEQYF.

As to this clone: This CDR3 is also generated by other DNA sequences in the sample. V and J are TRBV6-5 and TRBJ1-1, with D tentatively TRBD1 (6 bases). The CDR3 is 11 residues long. Germline V gives CDR1 MNHEY, CDR2 SVGAGI. Trimming took 6 bases from V and 8 from J, leaving 10 bases between them. The CDR3 region is CASRRGGEAFF. The CDR3 DNA sequence: TGTGCCAGCAGAAGGGGGGGGGAAGCTTTCTTT.

V and J are TRBV19 and TRBJ2-2, with a possible D match to TRBD2 (6 bases). The CDR3 is made up of 15 amino acids. Germline assignment: CDR1 LNHDA and CDR2 SQIVND (reference sequence). Trimming pared 8 bases from V and 0 bases from J, leaving 13 bases between. The CDR3 coding sequence is TGTGCCAGTTTTGGCGGGATCTCGAACACCGGGGAGCTGTTTTTT. It encodes CASFGGISNTGELFF.

The J gene is TRBJ2-7, the V gene TRBV28; no clear D. This CDR3 has 11 amino acids. Germline values: CDR1 MDHEN, CDR2 SYDVKM. The V gene lost 2 bases and the J gene lost 7 bases, with 6 bases spanning the gap. Here the CDR3 reads CASSLTREQYF. For the CDR3, the DNA is TGTGCCAGCAGTTTAACGCGGGAGCAGTACTTC.